The 32 T cell receptor beta chains below all came from one sample that was sequenced in a study of T cells in Graves' hyperthyroidism and ophthalmopathy. Regions amplified from RNA transcripts were the TCR beta CDR3 regions. RT-PCR in the first round (using the HTBI primer set) targeted the TCR CDR3. TCRdb reanalysed the multiplex PCR reads using MiXCR and keeps one entry per CDR3 protein. The sample consists of a few hundred thousand distinct CDR3 sequences, about 15% of them appearing once. Material for sequencing was blood. The receptors come from a woman between 25 and 40 years old with Graves' hyperthyroidism.

The V gene is TRBV19, the J gene TRBJ2-7; weak D call: TRBD2 (6 bases). The CDR3 length is 15 residues. V lost 3 bases and J lost 1, with 13 bases in between. From germline, CDR1 is LNHDA and CDR2 SQIVND (reference sequence). CDR3 region: CASSIGLAESYEQYF. The CDR3 bases are TGTGCCAGTAGTATCGGATTAGCGGAGTCCTACGAGCAGTACTTC.

This clonotype occurred many times. V and J are TRBV28 and TRBJ2-3, with D unresolved. With 4 bases removed from V and 2 bases from J, the gap between germline ends came to 7 bases. The CDR3 spans 13 residues. Germline assignment: CDR1 MDHEN and CDR2 SYDVKM. The CDR3 region is CASSSGATDTQYF. CDR3 nucleotides: TGTGCCAGCAGTTCGGGTGCCACAGATACGCAGTATTTT.

The chain employs TRBV9 and TRBJ2-7; 11 bases align to TRBD2. V shed 0 bases and J 6 bases; nucleotides not matched to a gene: 5. The CDR3 length is 15 residues. The germline V gene has CDR1 SGDLS and CDR2 YYNGEE. The CDR3 loop is CASSVATSGSVEQYF. The CDR3 nucleotides read TGTGCCAGCAGCGTAGCTACTAGCGGGAGCGTCGAGCAGTACTTC.

This clonotype was observed many times. CDR3 residues: CASRLGFGTDTQYF. CDR3 bases: TGTGCCAGCAGACTGGGGTTCGGCACAGATACGCAGTATTTT. The V gene is TRBV6-1, the J gene TRBJ2-3; D remains unclear. The V end lost 6 bases, the J end lost 1 base, and 11 bases lay between the germline ends. The CDR3 totals 14 residues. The V gene's germline CDR1 is MNHNS and CDR2 SASEGT.

This clonotype has at least ten counts. The chain joins TRBV24-1 to TRBJ2-3; TRBD1 matches at 7 bases. Germline CDR1 and CDR2: KGHDR and SFDVKD. The CDR3 has 16 residues. Losses at the gene ends were 1 base for V and 2 bases for J; bases not matched to a gene: 5. The DNA of the CDR3 is TGTGCCACCAGTGATTTCCCGGGACAGCACACAGATACGCAGTATTTT. Its translation is CATSDFPGQHTDTQYF.

The sample holds a few counts of this clonotype. The rearrangement joins TRBV20-1 to TRBJ2-1; 8 bases map to TRBD1. The CDR3 totals 15 residues. Per the germline V gene, CDR1 is DFQATT and CDR2 is SNEGSKA (reference sequence). The trim removed 1 base at V and 2 bases at J, leaving 4 bases unmatched. CDR3 amino acids: CSARAVTGAYNEQFF. In DNA, the CDR3 is TGCAGTGCTAGAGCTGTGACAGGGGCCTACAATGAGCAGTTCTTC.

This clonotype was found a few times. The chain's CDR3 is CATSHRAGEAFF. The CDR3 DNA follows: TGTGCCACCAGTCACAGGGCGGGTGAAGCTTTCTTT. The J gene is TRBJ1-1, the V gene TRBV24-1; a possible D gene is TRBD1 (6 bases). The germline CDR1 and CDR2 sequences are KGHDR and SFDVKD. V lost 6 bases to trimming and J lost 7 bases, with 11 bases between them. The CDR3 extends over 12 amino acids.

As for this clonotype: The junction departs from the called germline gene at one end, perhaps through a read error. The genes are TRBV11-3 and TRBJ1-1; D is unresolved. The CDR3 spans 13 residues. Germline V CDR1 and CDR2: SGHNT, YENEEA. CDR3 nucleotides: TGTGCCTGCAGCTTATACCTGAACACTGAAGCTTTCTTT. It is translated as CACSLYLNTEAFF.

This clonotype occurred a few times. This chain links TRBV12-3 or TRBV12-4 with TRBJ2-1; 14 bases map to TRBD2. This CDR3 is built from 19 residues. V trimming: 6 bases; J trimming: 2 bases; junction bases outside the gene matches: 12. The CDR3 protein is CASSPGLAGVVSAYNEQFF. CDR3 nucleotides: TGTGCCAGCAGCCCGGGACTAGCGGGAGTAGTTAGCGCCTACAATGAGCAGTTCTTC.

Comments on this clonotype: Because the CDR3 is missing its conserved closing phenylalanine or tryptophan, this is likely a read error. The chain links TRBV5-1 to TRBJ2-3, with D possibly TRBD2 on 5 matching bases. Germline CDR1 and CDR2: SGHRS and YFSETQ. Deletions cut 3 bases from V and 0 bases from J, with 11 bases between. There are 15 residues in the CDR3. In DNA, the CDR3 is TGCGCCAGCAGCTCGGGAATTTCTAGCACAGATACGCAGTATCTT. Encoded protein: CASSSGISSTDTQYL.

With regard to this clonotype: This may be a read error, as it is one base from a much larger clone. The rearrangement links TRBV20-1 to TRBJ2-7, with a tentative D call TRBD2 (5 bases). The end of the DNA is better explained by TRBJ2-1, so the J call may be wrong. Germline assignment: CDR1 DFQATT and CDR2 SNEGSKA (reference sequence). The CDR3 contains 15 residues. The CDR3 spells CSAPWPEADLYEQFF. As DNA, the CDR3 is TGCAGTGCTCCATGGCCGGAGGCCGACCTCTACGAGCAGTTCTTC.

This clonotype was seen more than once but under ten times. The chain carries TRBV7-9 and TRBJ1-2; 8 nucleotides match TRBD1. Germline V gives CDR1 SEHNR, CDR2 FQNEAQ (reference sequence). The V segment lost 5 bases and the J segment 3 bases; nucleotides outside the gene matches: 14. The CDR3 is 17 amino acids. The CDR3 nucleotides read TGTGCCAGCAGCCCACTCTCGTCAGGGGGCGCAGACTATGGCTACACCTTC. This gives the protein CASSPLSSGGADYGYTF.

This clonotype was counted many times. The chain joins TRBV11-1 to TRBJ2-1; D unresolved. CDR3 size: 14 residues. Germline CDR1 SGHAT, CDR2 FQDESV (reference sequence). V lost 5 bases to trimming and J lost 8 bases, with 16 bases between them. CDR3 protein: CASSRALYEDEQFF. CDR3 sequence (DNA): TGTGCCAGCAGCCGCGCCCTTTACGAGGATGAGCAGTTCTTC.

This clonotype was counted many times. The chain joins TRBV29-1 to TRBJ1-1; tentatively, D is TRBD1 (6 bases). V lost 4 bases, J lost 5 bases, and 11 bases lay in between. The CDR3 runs 12 residues. Looked up from germline, CDR1 is SQVTM and CDR2 is ANQGSEA. The CDR3 coding sequence is TGCAGCGTTGCCAGGGGAGGAACTGAAGCTTTCTTT. Amino acids: CSVARGGTEAFF.

This clonotype was found a few times. This rearrangement joins TRBV7-9 to TRBJ2-1; a possible D gene is TRBD1 (6 bases). The CDR3 covers 16 residues. Germline CDR1 and CDR2: SEHNR and FQNEAQ (reference sequence). With 4 bases removed from V and 2 bases from J, the gap between germline ends came to 15 bases. This CDR3 is CASSSGESHTYNEQFF. CDR3 coding DNA: TGTGCCAGCAGCTCAGGGGAGTCCCATACCTACAATGAGCAGTTCTTC.

This clonotype has ten or more counts. The chain is built from TRBV5-6 and TRBJ2-5; 9 nucleotides line up with TRBD1. V lost 0 bases to trimming and J lost 6 bases; unmatched junction nucleotides: 6. Germline loops: CDR1 SGHDT, CDR2 YYEEEE. CDR3 size: 15 residues. CDR3 protein: CASSLGDREVQTQYF. CDR3 DNA sequence: TGTGCCAGCAGCTTGGGGGACAGGGAGGTGCAGACCCAGTACTTC. The full variable domain, its missing parts supplied by reference TRBV5-6 and TRBJ2-5, is DAGVTQSPTHLIKTRGQQVTLRCSPKSGHDTVSWYQQALGQGPQFIFQYYEEEERQRGNFPDRFSGHQFPNYSSELNVNALLLGDSALYLCASSLGDREVQTQYFGPGTRLLVL.

The chain joins TRBV10-3 to TRBJ2-6, with a weak D call TRBD1 (5 bases). V was pared by 4 bases and J by 3 bases, with 13 bases between. The CDR3 consists of 16 residues. Germline CDR1 ENHRY, CDR2 SYGVKD. The CDR3 sequence is CAISGQGRSGANVLTF. For the CDR3, the DNA is TGTGCCATCAGTGGGCAGGGCAGAAGTGGGGCCAACGTCCTGACTTTC.

Only a few counts were recorded for this clonotype. The chain carries TRBV19 and TRBJ2-2; 8 bases are shared with TRBD2. J was trimmed by 0 bases and V by 6 bases; bases with no gene match: 3. The germline V gene has CDR1 LNHDA and CDR2 SQIVND (reference sequence). The CDR3 is 15 amino acids. The chain's CDR3 is CASRSSGPNTGELFF. The CDR3, as DNA: TGTGCCAGTAGGTCTAGCGGGCCGAACACCGGGGAGCTGTTTTTT.

This clonotype was counted between two and nine times. The chain joins TRBV6-1 to TRBJ2-1; D may be TRBD1 (5 bases). Trimming removed 4 bases at V and 8 bases at J, with 9 bases between. Germline assignment: CDR1 MNHNS and CDR2 SASEGT. The CDR3 spans 12 residues. The CDR3 loop is CASSGTGHEQFF. The CDR3 DNA follows: TGTGCCAGCAGTGGTACAGGCCATGAGCAGTTCTTC.

The chain employs TRBV5-1 and TRBJ2-7, with 11 bases lining up with TRBD2. CDR3 size: 15 residues. J was trimmed by 3 bases and V by 5 bases; bases with no gene match: 7. Germline values: CDR1 SGHRS, CDR2 YFSETQ. This CDR3 reads CASRGGGTSGYEQYF. For the CDR3, the DNA is TGCGCCAGCAGAGGGGGCGGGACTAGCGGCTACGAGCAGTACTTC.

This clonotype has ten or more counts. This chain connects TRBV28 to TRBJ1-5, with TRBD1 as a possible D gene (5 bases). V lost 3 bases and J 0 bases, leaving 12 bases between the germline ends. The CDR3 has 16 amino acids. CDR1 and CDR2 (germline): MDHEN, SYDVKM. The CDR3 nucleotides are TGTGCCAGCAGTTTCTTATCCGGGGGTAGCAATCAGCCCCAGCATTTT. Its protein is CASSFLSGGSNQPQHF.

This clonotype has at least ten counts. This chain links TRBV7-3 with TRBJ2-7; 9 nucleotides agree with TRBD1. The CDR3 has 16 residues. Germline V gives CDR1 SGHTA, CDR2 FQGTGA. The junction had 6 bases not matched to a gene; V was cut back by 0 bases and J by 3 bases. This CDR3 reads CASSLTSGTGFYEQYF. The CDR3 DNA sequence: TGTGCCAGCAGCTTAACGTCCGGGACAGGGTTCTACGAGCAGTACTTC.

The sample holds many counts of this clonotype. V is TRBV20-1 and J is TRBJ2-1; 8 nucleotides agree with TRBD2. The V gene's germline CDR1 is DFQATT and CDR2 SNEGSKA (reference sequence). The CDR3 has 14 amino acids. J gave up 7 bases and V 3 bases, and 8 bases lay outside the gene matches. CDR3 DNA: TGCAGTGCTAGGGGACTAGAAGCTACAAATGAGCAGTTCTTC. This translates into CSARGLEATNEQFF.

This clonotype occurred a few times. The chain recombines TRBV20-1 with TRBJ1-2; a weak D match, TRBD1 (5 bases). The ends were cut back, 3 bases at V and 2 bases at J, with 13 bases in the middle. The CDR3 totals 14 residues. Germline assignment: CDR1 DFQATT and CDR2 SNEGSKA (reference sequence). CDR3 residues: CSASAGVGNYGYTF. Here the CDR3 DNA reads TGCAGTGCTAGTGCGGGGGTTGGGAACTATGGCTACACCTTC.

This clonotype was found a few times. The chain uses TRBV20-1 and TRBJ2-1; possibly TRBD2 for D (5 bases). The CDR3 spans 12 residues. V gave up 8 bases and J gave up 7 bases, with 15 bases separating them. Germline CDR1 is DFQATT and CDR2 is SNEGSKA (reference sequence). CDR3 nucleotide sequence: TGCAGTACCGCCCGCGGGCCGAATGAGCAGTTCTTC. The encoded protein is CSTARGPNEQFF.

The chain has TRBV28 and TRBJ2-1, with TRBD2 matching over 9 bases. This CDR3 spans 16 amino acids. Germline CDR1 reads MDHEN; CDR2 reads SYDVKM. The ends lost 6 bases at V and 4 bases at J; junction bases unmatched: 10. The CDR3, as DNA: TGTGCCAGCAGCTCAAGCCTAGCGGGAATATACAATGAGCAGTTCTTC. Protein: CASSSSLAGIYNEQFF. Drawing the rest from reference TRBV28 and TRBJ2-1, the complete variable domain is DVKVTQSSRYLVKRTGEKVFLECVQDMDHENMFWYRQDPGLGLRLIYFSYDVKMKEKGDIPEGYSVSREKKERFSLILESASTNQTSMYLCASSSSLAGIYNEQFFGPGTRLTVL.

This clonotype was detected ten times or more. V and J are TRBV30 and TRBJ2-1, with 8 nucleotides matching TRBD2. The CDR3 length is 18 residues. Looked up from germline, CDR1 is GTSNPN and CDR2 is SVGIG (reference sequence). V lost 0 bases, J lost 7 bases, and 17 bases stayed unmatched. The CDR3 spells CAWSVFMAGGLLPNEQFF. The CDR3 DNA sequence: TGTGCCTGGAGTGTATTCATGGCGGGAGGCCTCCTCCCAAATGAGCAGTTCTTC.

This clonotype was observed many times. This chain links TRBV6-6 with TRBJ2-7, with D uncertain. This CDR3 comprises 13 residues. Deletions cut 2 bases from V and 1 base from J, with 6 bases between. The V gene's germline CDR1 is MNHNY and CDR2 SVGAGI (reference sequence). CDR3 in amino acids: CASSYGDSYEQYF. The DNA for the CDR3 is TGTGCCAGCAGTTACGGGGATTCCTACGAGCAGTACTTC.

The table lists this clonotype with many counts. The rearrangement links TRBV7-9 to TRBJ2-1; the match to TRBD2 covers 13 bases. V lost 1 base, J lost 10 bases, and 7 bases stayed unmatched. The CDR3 length is 16 residues. CDR1 SEHNR and CDR2 FQNEAQ come from the germline V gene (reference sequence). CDR3 nucleotides: TGTGCCAGCAGCTTAGTACTAGCGGGAGGGAGCAGGGAGCAGTTCTTC. Its translation: CASSLVLAGGSREQFF.

This clonotype appeared a few times. This chain links TRBV2 with TRBJ2-2; 11 nucleotides agree with TRBD2. Germline lookup yields CDR1 SNHLY and CDR2 FYNNEI. The V gene end was trimmed by 3 bases and the J gene end by 4 bases; junction bases not matched to a gene: 7. CDR3 length: 17 amino acids. The CDR3 reads CASSDTLAGGSTGELFF. The CDR3 nucleotides read TGTGCCAGCAGTGATACTCTAGCGGGAGGTAGCACCGGGGAGCTGTTTTTT. The complete variable domain, with remaining parts taken from reference TRBV2 and TRBJ2-2, reads EPEVTQTPSHQVTQMGQEVILRCVPISNHLYFYWYRQILGQKVEFLVSFYNNEISEKSEIFDDQFSVERPDGSNFTLKIRSTKLEDSAMYFCASSDTLAGGSTGELFFGEGSRLTVL.

The chain recombines TRBV6-1 with TRBJ1-2; D unresolved. Germline CDR1 and CDR2: MNHNS and SASEGT. The CDR3 runs 9 residues. The V end lost 8 bases, the J end lost 8 bases, and 6 bases lay between the germline ends. CDR3: CASGRGYTF. The CDR3 DNA follows: TGTGCCAGCGGACGAGGCTACACCTTC.

This clonotype was detected ten times or more. This sequence joins TRBV28 and TRBJ1-1; D remains ambiguous. There are 15 residues in the CDR3. Germline V gives CDR1 MDHEN, CDR2 SYDVKM. V was trimmed by 2 bases and J by 2 bases, leaving 12 bases between them. As DNA, the CDR3 is TGTGCCAGCAGTTTACCGAGCGACGGCAACACTGAAGCTTTCTTT. Its translation: CASSLPSDGNTEAFF.